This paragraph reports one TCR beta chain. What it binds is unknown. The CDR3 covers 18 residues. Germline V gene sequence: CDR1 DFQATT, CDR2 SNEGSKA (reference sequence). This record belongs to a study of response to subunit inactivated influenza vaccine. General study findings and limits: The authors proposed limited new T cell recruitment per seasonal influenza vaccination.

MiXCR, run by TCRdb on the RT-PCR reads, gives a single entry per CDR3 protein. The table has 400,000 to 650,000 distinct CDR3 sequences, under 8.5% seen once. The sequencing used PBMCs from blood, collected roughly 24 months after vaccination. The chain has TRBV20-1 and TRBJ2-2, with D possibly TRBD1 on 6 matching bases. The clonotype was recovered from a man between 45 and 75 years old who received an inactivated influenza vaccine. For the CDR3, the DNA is TGCTGGGCTAGAGTGTGGCGGCAGGGGAGTCGAAACACCGGGGAGCTGTTTTTT. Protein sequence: CWARVWRQGSRNTGELFF.